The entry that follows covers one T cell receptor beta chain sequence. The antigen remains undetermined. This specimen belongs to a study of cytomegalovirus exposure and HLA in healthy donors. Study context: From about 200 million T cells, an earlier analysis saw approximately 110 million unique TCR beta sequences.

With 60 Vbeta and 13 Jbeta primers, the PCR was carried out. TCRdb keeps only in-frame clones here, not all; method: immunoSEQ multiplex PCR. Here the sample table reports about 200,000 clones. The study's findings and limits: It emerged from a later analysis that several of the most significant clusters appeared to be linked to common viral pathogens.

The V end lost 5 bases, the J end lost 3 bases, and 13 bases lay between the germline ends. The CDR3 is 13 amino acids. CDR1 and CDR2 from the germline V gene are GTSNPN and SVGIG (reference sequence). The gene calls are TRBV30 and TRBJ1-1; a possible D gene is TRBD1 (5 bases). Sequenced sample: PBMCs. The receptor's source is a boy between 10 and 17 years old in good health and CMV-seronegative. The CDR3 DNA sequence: TGTGCCTGGTCCCTTACAGGTTACACTGAAGCTTTCTTT. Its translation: CAWSLTGYTEAFF.